These 2 T cell receptor beta chains share one sample of origin, sequenced in a study of cytomegalovirus exposure and HLA in healthy donors. Clones were sequenced by immunoSEQ multiplex PCR, and TCRdb holds only the in-frame ones, with some missing. The sample carries about 160,000 clones, roughly 96% recorded once. Sequencing was done on a sample of PBMCs. These receptors were obtained from a woman between 18 and 29 years old in good health and CMV-seronegative.

The table lists this clone with a few counts. V gene TRBV29-1 combines with J gene TRBJ2-5; 7 nucleotides agree with TRBD1. Looked up from germline, CDR1 is SQVTM and CDR2 is ANQGSEA. The CDR3 totals 11 residues. The chain's CDR3 is CSGTEDRTQYF. CDR3 sequence (DNA): TGCAGTGGGACAGAAGACAGGACCCAGTACTTC.

This chain joins TRBV7-3 and TRBJ2-3, with TRBD1 matching 9 bases. V lost 3 bases, J lost 6 bases, and 7 bases stayed unmatched. CDR1 and CDR2 (germline): SGHTA, FQGTGA. The CDR3 is made up of 15 amino acids. The CDR3 DNA reads TGTGCCAGCAGCTTGTCACAGGGGGCGCGGGATACGCAGTATTTT. As protein: CASSLSQGARDTQYF.